The following is a T cell receptor beta chain sequence with its context. The CDR3 consists of 16 residues. Germline assignment: CDR1 SGHDN and CDR2 FVKESK. V lost 2 bases and J lost 0; bases outside the gene matches: 6. These data come from a study of shared clonotypes between healthy human individuals. Together with CD45RO+ cells, CCR7-negative CD45RA+ TemRA cells were included in CD8 memory. The assay used deep level. The method was immunoSEQ multiplex PCR; TCRdb's version includes in-frame clones alone and lacks a portion of them. Seen here are about 380,000 clones, about 96% observed once, and the top ten hold about 0.32%.

The chain couples TRBV14 to TRBJ1-1; TRBD1 matches 7 bases. Sequencing was done on a sample of memory CD8+ T cells sorted from blood. Subset reported: CD45RO+ cells pooled with CCR7-negative TemRA cells. The sequence was collected from a man aged 25 to 40 in good health. The CDR3 bases are TGTGCCAGCAGCCAATTTGTAGGGGGCATGAACACTGAAGCTTTCTTT. The encoded protein is CASSQFVGGMNTEAFF.